Below, 6 T cell receptor beta chains from the same sample are listed, as sequenced in a study of graft-versus-host responses after intestinal transplantation. The antigens for these receptors are not known. TCRdb keeps only in-frame clones here, not all; method: immunoSEQ multiplex PCR. Counted here are more than 90,000 clones, 93% occurring once; the ten biggest clones make up 0.9% to 1.5%. The specimen comprised unstimulated CD8+ T cells sorted from spleen or lymph node cells, sampled before transplant. These receptors all come from a human donor who was the organ donor for an intestinal transplant.

V is TRBV19 and J is TRBJ2-7; D is perhaps TRBD1 or TRBD2 (7 bases each). Germline CDR1 and CDR2: LNHDA and SQIVND (reference sequence). The CDR3 sequence is 15 residues long. V gave up 3 bases and J gave up 3 bases, with 15 bases separating them. CDR3 region: CASSIGGTAVYEQYF. The CDR3 coding sequence is TGTGCCAGTAGTATCGGGGGGACAGCTGTCTACGAGCAGTACTTC.

The chain joins TRBV11-2 to TRBJ2-7; 8 bases align to TRBD1. Germline V CDR1 and CDR2: SGHAT, FQNNGV. The CDR3 contains 12 residues. Trimming took 5 bases from V and 6 from J; bases not matched to a gene: 3. In DNA, the CDR3 is TGTGCCAGCAGCGCAACAGGGGGCGAGCAGTACTTC. Translating it yields CASSATGGEQYF.

This clone was counted a few times. The chain is built from TRBV10-3 and TRBJ2-7; D possibly corresponds to TRBD1 (6 bases). The germline V gene encodes CDR1 ENHRY and CDR2 SYGVKD. The CDR3 is made up of 15 amino acids. The V gene lost 0 bases and the J gene lost 2 bases, with 11 bases spanning the gap. The CDR3 protein is CAISESPGETYEQYF. The CDR3 DNA reads as TGTGCCATCAGTGAGTCTCCAGGGGAAACCTACGAGCAGTACTTC.

This sequence joins TRBV7-6 and TRBJ2-1, with D perhaps TRBD2 (5 bases). The CDR3 is 15 residues long. Germline V CDR1 and CDR2: SGHVS, FNYEAQ. Trimming removed 1 base from V and 0 bases from J, with 7 bases in between. The CDR3 region has the DNA TGTGCCAGCAGCTTAGAGCGGAGCTCCTACAATGAGCAGTTCTTC. It is translated as CASSLERSSYNEQFF.

This rearrangement joins TRBV9 to TRBJ2-1; 9 nucleotides line up with TRBD2. This CDR3 has 17 amino acids. V lost 4 bases, J lost 3 bases, and 11 bases stayed unmatched. CDR1 and CDR2 (germline): SGDLS, YYNGEE. In nucleotides, the CDR3 is TGTGCCAGCAGCCCCACGGGACTAGCATGGATCTACAATGAGCAGTTCTTC. Translation: CASSPTGLAWIYNEQFF.

The genes are TRBV9 and TRBJ2-3; D is tentatively TRBD1 or TRBD2 (5 bases each). This CDR3 comprises 15 residues. Trimming pared 0 bases from V and 4 bases from J, leaving 12 bases between. Germline values: CDR1 SGDLS, CDR2 YYNGEE. The CDR3 spells CASSVDPGTADTQYF. The CDR3 DNA reads TGTGCCAGCAGCGTAGATCCCGGGACGGCAGATACGCAGTATTTT.